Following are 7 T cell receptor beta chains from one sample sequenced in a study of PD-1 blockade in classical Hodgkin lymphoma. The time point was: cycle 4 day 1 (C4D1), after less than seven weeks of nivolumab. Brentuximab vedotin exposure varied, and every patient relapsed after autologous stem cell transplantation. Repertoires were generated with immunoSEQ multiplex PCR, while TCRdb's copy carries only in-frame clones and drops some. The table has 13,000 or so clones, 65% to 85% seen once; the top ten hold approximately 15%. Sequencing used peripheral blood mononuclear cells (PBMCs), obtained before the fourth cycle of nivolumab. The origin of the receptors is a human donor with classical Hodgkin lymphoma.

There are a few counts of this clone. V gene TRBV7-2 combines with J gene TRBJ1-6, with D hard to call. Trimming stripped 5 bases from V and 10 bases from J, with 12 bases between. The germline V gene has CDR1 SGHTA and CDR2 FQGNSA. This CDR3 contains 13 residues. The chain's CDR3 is CASSQQEGSPLHF. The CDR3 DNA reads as TGTGCCAGCAGCCAACAAGAAGGGTCACCCCTCCACTTT. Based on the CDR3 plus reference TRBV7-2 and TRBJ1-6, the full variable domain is GAGVSQSPSNKVTEKGKDVELRCDPISGHTALYWYRQSLGQGLEFLIYFQGNSAPDKSGLPSDRFSAERTGGSVSTLTIQRTQQEDSAVYLCASSQQEGSPLHFGNGTRLTVT.

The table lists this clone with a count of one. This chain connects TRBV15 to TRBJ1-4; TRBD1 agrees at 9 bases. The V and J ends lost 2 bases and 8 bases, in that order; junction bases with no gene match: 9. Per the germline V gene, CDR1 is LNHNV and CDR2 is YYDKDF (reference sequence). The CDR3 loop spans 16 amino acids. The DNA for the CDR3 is TGTGCCACCAGCAGAACCACCGGGACAGGGCCCGAAAAACTGTTTTTT. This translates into CATSRTTGTGPEKLFF.

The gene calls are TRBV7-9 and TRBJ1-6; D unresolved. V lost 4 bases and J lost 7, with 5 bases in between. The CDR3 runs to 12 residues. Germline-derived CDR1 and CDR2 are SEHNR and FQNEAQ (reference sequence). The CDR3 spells CASSSDNSPLHF. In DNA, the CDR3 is TGTGCCAGCAGCTCGGACAATTCACCCCTCCACTTT.

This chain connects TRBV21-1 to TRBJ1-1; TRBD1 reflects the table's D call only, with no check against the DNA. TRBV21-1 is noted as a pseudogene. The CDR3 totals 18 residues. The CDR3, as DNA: TGTGCCAGCAGCAAAAAAAGGAGCGCCGGACAGATGAACACTGAAGCTTTCTTT. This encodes CASSKKRSAGQMNTEAFF.

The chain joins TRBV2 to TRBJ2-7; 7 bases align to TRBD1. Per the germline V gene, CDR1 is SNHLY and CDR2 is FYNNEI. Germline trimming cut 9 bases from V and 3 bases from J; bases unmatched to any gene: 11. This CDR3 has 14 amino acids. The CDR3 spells CASTSGTESYEQYF. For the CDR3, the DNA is TGTGCCAGTACCTCCGGGACAGAGAGCTACGAGCAGTACTTC.

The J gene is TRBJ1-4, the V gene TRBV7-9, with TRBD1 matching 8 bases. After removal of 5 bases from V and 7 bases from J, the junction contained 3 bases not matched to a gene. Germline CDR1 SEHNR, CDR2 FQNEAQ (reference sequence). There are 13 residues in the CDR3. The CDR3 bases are TGTGCCAGCAGCCGGACAGGGAGTGAAAAACTGTTTTTT. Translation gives CASSRTGSEKLFF.

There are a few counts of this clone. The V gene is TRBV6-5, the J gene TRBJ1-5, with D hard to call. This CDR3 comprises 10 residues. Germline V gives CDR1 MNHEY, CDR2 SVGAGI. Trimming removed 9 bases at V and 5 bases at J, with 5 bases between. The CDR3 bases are TGTGCCAGTGGGGATCAGCCCCAGCATTTT. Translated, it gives CASGDQPQHF.